A single sample is the source of the 23 T cell receptor beta chains below, sequenced in a study of cytomegalovirus exposure and HLA in healthy donors. In the PCR, 60 Vbeta and 13 Jbeta primers were used. Clones were read by immunoSEQ multiplex PCR, and TCRdb kept only the in-frame ones, dropping some. Of 65,000 to 95,000 clones listed, under 80% are singletons. Sequenced input: PBMCs. The receptor set was obtained from a male donor in good health and CMV-seropositive.

The V call is TRBV6-5, the J call TRBJ2-5; 10 nucleotides line up with TRBD2. CDR1 MNHEY and CDR2 SVGAGI come from the germline V gene. The CDR3 sequence is 14 residues long. Trimming cost V 5 bases and J 8 bases; bases outside gene matches: 8. Here the CDR3 DNA reads TGTGCCAGCAGTACCGGGACTAGCGTCGGTACCCAGTACTTC. Amino acids: CASSTGTSVGTQYF.

The chain employs TRBV29-1 and TRBJ1-1, with TRBD1 identical over 7 bases. The trim removed 7 bases at V and 3 bases at J, leaving 5 bases unmatched. The length of the CDR3 is 12 residues. In germline, CDR1 is SQVTM, CDR2 ANQGSEA. The CDR3, as DNA: TGCAGCGCTCGGGACAGCTACACTGAAGCTTTCTTT. Translated: CSARDSYTEAFF.

The V call is TRBV9, the J call TRBJ2-7, with 8 bases matching TRBD1. The junction had 2 bases not matched to a gene; V was cut back by 3 bases and J by 0 bases. The CDR3 length is 14 residues. The germline V gene encodes CDR1 SGDLS and CDR2 YYNGEE. CDR3 DNA: TGTGCCAGCAGCGGAACAGGGGGCTCCTACGAGCAGTACTTC. Protein sequence: CASSGTGGSYEQYF.

The V gene is TRBV11-2, the J gene TRBJ2-7, with 15 bases identical to TRBD2. The V gene end was trimmed by 5 bases and the J gene end by 5 bases; junction bases not matched to a gene: 10. Germline CDR1 and CDR2: SGHAT and FQNNGV. This CDR3 is built from 17 residues. The DNA of the CDR3 is TGTGCCAGCAGCCGCGGACTAGCGGGAGGGCCATCCAACGAGCAGTACTTC. It specifies CASSRGLAGGPSNEQYF.

The chain carries TRBV11-2 and TRBJ2-5, with TRBD1 identical over 7 bases. With the DNA end fitting TRBJ2-7 better, the J assignment may be wrong. The germline V gene encodes CDR1 SGHAT and CDR2 FQNNGV. There are 15 residues in the CDR3. CDR3 loop: CASRYDRAEPYEQYF. The CDR3 DNA reads TGTGCCAGCAGATACGACAGGGCCGAACCCTACGAGCAGTACTTC.

This clone occurred a few times. As DNA, the CDR3 is TGCGCCAGCGACCTCGGGAGGGACGGCAATCAGCCCCAGCATTTT. It yields the protein CASDLGRDGNQPQHF. V gene TRBV23-1 combines with J gene TRBJ1-5; weak D call: TRBD1 (5 bases). TRBV23-1 is noted as an ORF with a role that remains uncertain. Deletions cut 8 bases from V and 2 bases from J, with 16 bases between. There are 15 residues in the CDR3.

The V call is TRBV5-1, the J call TRBJ1-6, with D unresolved. V lost 4 bases and J lost 6, with 11 bases in between. The CDR3 is 14 amino acids. CDR1 and CDR2 (germline): SGHRS, YFSETQ. The CDR3, as DNA: TGCGCCAGCAGCCGTCTAGGTACTAATTCACCCCTCCACTTT. Translated, it gives CASSRLGTNSPLHF. The full variable domain, with the rest looked up from reference TRBV5-1 and TRBJ1-6, is KAGVTQTPRYLIKTRGQQVTLSCSPISGHRSVSWYQQTPGQGLQFLFEYFSETQRNKGNFPGRFSGRQFSNSRSEMNVSTLELGDSALYLCASSRLGTNSPLHFGNGTRLTVT.

The V gene is TRBV6-5, the J gene TRBJ1-1, with TRBD1 matching 7 bases. The length of the CDR3 is 14 residues. V shed 2 bases and J 0 bases; nucleotides not matched to a gene: 0. From germline, CDR1 is MNHEY and CDR2 SVGAGI. CDR3 nucleotides: TGTGCCAGCAGTTACGGGACAGTGAACACTGAAGCTTTCTTT. It translates to CASSYGTVNTEAFF.

The chain joins TRBV2 to TRBJ2-7, with 7 bases that match TRBD2. V was clipped by 1 base and J by 4 bases; unmatched bases: 10. The CDR3 extends over 16 amino acids. CDR1 is SNHLY and CDR2 is FYNNEI in the germline V gene. This CDR3 is CASSEGSGGGGYEQYF. The DNA for the CDR3 is TGTGCCAGCAGTGAAGGCAGCGGTGGGGGGGGGTACGAGCAGTACTTC.

The chain has TRBV6-1 and TRBJ2-5; D gene ambiguous. This CDR3 is 13 amino acids long. The V end was cut by 4 bases, the J end by 2 bases, with 8 bases between. Germline assignment: CDR1 MNHNS and CDR2 SASEGT. CDR3 region: CASSGQIQETQYF. For the CDR3, the DNA is TGTGCCAGCAGTGGCCAGATTCAAGAGACCCAGTACTTC.

This clone was observed a single time. The chain joins TRBV7-3 to TRBJ2-3; 7 bases are a match to TRBD2. The CDR3 length is 15 residues. Trimming removed 2 bases from V and 5 bases from J; junction bases left unmatched: 7. Per germline, CDR1 SGHTA and CDR2 FQGTGA. Here the CDR3 reads CASSLGSGGGDTQYF. CDR3 bases: TGTGCCAGCAGCTTAGGTTCGGGGGGTGGAGATACGCAGTATTTT.

This clone was picked up one time. The chain is built from TRBV5-1 and TRBJ2-7; 10 nucleotides line up with TRBD1. This CDR3 spans 15 amino acids. Germline CDR1 and CDR2: SGHRS and YFSETQ. Trimming at V came to 7 bases and at J to 5 bases, leaving 12 bases not matched to a gene. DNA for the CDR3: TGCGCCAGCGACTGGGGGGGACAGGGGAGCAACGAGCAGTACTTC. It encodes CASDWGGQGSNEQYF.

This sequence joins TRBV19 and TRBJ2-7, with a possible D match to TRBD2 (5 bases). Germline CDR1 reads LNHDA; CDR2 reads SQIVND (reference sequence). This CDR3 has 14 amino acids. Trimming cost V 11 bases and J 0 bases, with 17 bases left between them. CDR3 bases: TGTGCCGCATCGGATGGCGGACTCTCCTACGAGCAGTACTTC. Translating gives CAASDGGLSYEQYF.

This clone was seen only once. This chain joins TRBV5-5 and TRBJ2-7, with D maybe TRBD2 (6 bases). V was shortened by 5 bases and J by 0 bases, with 12 bases between the two germline ends. CDR3 length equals 14 residues. Per germline, CDR1 SGHKS and CDR2 YYEKEE (reference sequence). CDR3 DNA sequence: TGTGCCAGCAGGCTGGAGGGATACTCCTACGAGCAGTACTTC. Its protein is CASRLEGYSYEQYF.

The gene calls are TRBV6-4 and TRBJ2-5; TRBD2 matches at 10 bases. Trimming removed 3 bases from V and 1 base from J; junction bases left unmatched: 2. Germline V gene data show CDR1 as MRHNA and CDR2 as SNTAGT. The CDR3 consists of 15 residues. The CDR3 is CASSEVAGGQETQYF. The CDR3 nucleotides read TGTGCCAGCAGTGAGGTAGCGGGGGGCCAAGAGACCCAGTACTTC.

The V and J genes are TRBV5-6 and TRBJ2-7; TRBD1 aligns across 10 bases. V lost 1 base to trimming and J lost 5 bases; unmatched junction nucleotides: 6. Germline V CDR1 and CDR2: SGHDT, YYEEEE. The CDR3 is 15 amino acids. The CDR3 protein is CASSLRDRGLHEQYF. DNA of the CDR3: TGTGCCAGCAGCTTGAGGGACAGGGGACTCCACGAGCAGTACTTC.

This chain joins TRBV2 and TRBJ1-5, with D unresolved. Germline CDR1 is SNHLY and CDR2 is FYNNEI. Deletions cut 3 bases from V and 7 bases from J, with 4 bases between. The CDR3 loop spans 11 amino acids. CDR3 sequence: CASSDPQPQHF. The DNA of the CDR3 is TGTGCCAGCAGTGATCCGCAGCCCCAGCATTTT.

The gene calls are TRBV27 and TRBJ2-7, with TRBD1 identical over 9 bases. With 10 bases clipped from V and 7 bases from J, the junction kept 14 bases outside the gene matches. CDR1 MNHEY and CDR2 SMNVEV come from the germline V gene (reference sequence). The CDR3 has 14 residues. Written as DNA, the CDR3 is TGTGCCACCTCCCCGGGACAGGGAGCCTGTGAGCAGTACTTC. The encoded protein is CATSPGQGACEQYF.

The chain couples TRBV9 to TRBJ1-2; 7 bases map to TRBD1. Germline loops: CDR1 SGDLS, CDR2 YYNGEE. The CDR3 is made up of 13 amino acids. V was pared by 0 bases and J by 8 bases, with 4 bases of the junction left unmatched. DNA of the CDR3: TGTGCCAGCAGCGTAGGACAGGGAATCGGCTACACCTTC. Translation: CASSVGQGIGYTF.

The chain joins TRBV25-1 to TRBJ2-5; possibly TRBD2 for D (6 bases). The end of the DNA fits TRBJ2-7 better, so the J call may be wrong. The CDR3 sequence is 13 residues long. Germline CDR1 and CDR2: MGHDK and SYGVNS. CDR3 loop: CASSAGEAYEQYF. The CDR3 DNA follows: TGTGCCAGCAGTGCGGGGGAAGCCTACGAGCAGTACTTC.

In its sample, this clone was seen once. The chain recombines TRBV5-1 with TRBJ2-7, with 8 bases matching TRBD1. The V and J ends lost 1 base and 8 bases, in that order; junction bases with no gene match: 5. Germline loops: CDR1 SGHRS, CDR2 YFSETQ. The CDR3 totals 13 residues. This CDR3 is CASSLPGQVKQYF. In DNA form, the CDR3 reads TGCGCCAGCAGCTTGCCGGGACAGGTTAAGCAGTACTTC.

DNA of the CDR3: TGTGCCAGCAGCTTAACCGGGACACAGAACACTGAAGCTTTCTTT. It yields the protein CASSLTGTQNTEAFF. V usage is TRBV7-6 and J usage is TRBJ1-1; D may be TRBD1 (6 bases). Germline CDR1 and CDR2: SGHVS and FNYEAQ. Trimming took 2 bases from V and 1 from J, leaving 11 bases between them. This CDR3 has 15 residues.

The V gene is TRBV5-4, the J gene TRBJ2-2, with a tentative D call TRBD1 (5 bases). This CDR3 contains 14 residues. V shed 6 bases and J shed 2 bases, with 11 bases lying between them. Germline values: CDR1 SGHNT, CDR2 YYREEE (reference sequence). The CDR3 protein is CASKSWGNTGELFF. CDR3 DNA sequence: TGTGCCAGCAAAAGTTGGGGCAACACCGGGGAGCTGTTTTTT.